Listed below are T cell receptor beta chains from one sample, sequenced in a study of cytomegalovirus exposure and HLA in healthy donors. Profiled with immunoSEQ multiplex PCR; TCRdb holds only in-frame clones, not every one. The table records 90,000 to 150,000 clones, approximately 80% of them present only once. Sequencing input: PBMCs. These receptors were taken from a female donor in good health and CMV-seronegative. Each CDR3 is given with its conserved first and last residue. A D gene is named only where the DNA matches it firmly. The size entry is marked missing in some rows and otherwise reads once, few, many or a size class.

j_call v_call d_call clone_size cdr3_nt cdr3_aa
TRBJ2-7 TRBV27 - - TGTGCCAGCAGTTTTTACACCGGGATCCGGGCCTCCTACGAGCAGTACTTC CASSFYTGIRASYEQYF
TRBJ1-2 TRBV18 TRBD1 - TGTGCCAGCTCACCAGGGACAGATTATGGCTACACCTTC CASSPGTDYGYTF
TRBJ2-5 TRBV5-1 - once TGCGCCAGCGCATCGTCGGGGGTGACCCAGTACTTC CASASSGVTQYF
TRBJ2-5 TRBV7-6 TRBD1 - TGTGCCAGCAGCCGCCCAATGACAGGGGGCGGAGAGACCCAGTACTTC CASSRPMTGGGETQYF
TRBJ2-5 TRBV7-2 TRBD2 - TGTGCCAGCAGCTTAGCGTTGGCTAGCGGACAAGAGACCCAGTACTTC CASSLALASGQETQYF
TRBJ2-2 TRBV7-3 - once TGTGCCAGCAGCCCATCTGGACTCGGCCGGGAGCTGTTTTTT CASSPSGLGRELFF
TRBJ1-5 TRBV19 - - TGTGCCAGTAGTATAGGGCAGATTTATAGCAATCAGCCCCAGCATTTT CASSIGQIYSNQPQHF
TRBJ2-3 TRBV19 - - TGTGCCAGTAGTATTCGCCCGACAGAAAACAGGCTAACGCACACAGATACGCAGTATTTT CASSIRPTENRLTHTDTQYF
TRBJ1-5 TRBV15 - - TGTGCCACCAGCAGAGGGCGGAGCAATCAGCCCCAGCATTTT CATSRGRSNQPQHF
TRBJ2-5 TRBV4-1 TRBD2 - TGCGCCAGCAGCCAACCCGTAGCGGGGGCCGAGACCCAGTACTTC CASSQPVAGAETQYF
TRBJ1-5 TRBV6-1 TRBD1 - TGTGCCAGCAGTAACGACAGGGCTAGCAATCAGCCCCAGCATTTT CASSNDRASNQPQHF
TRBJ1-4 TRBV15 - - TGTGCCACCAGCAGAGATCGGACAAAGGCTAATGAAAAACTGTTTTTT CATSRDRTKANEKLFF
TRBJ1-2 TRBV2 - - TGTGCCAGCAGTGAATTCGTGACACGCGATGTTAGGTATGGCTACACCTTC CASSEFVTRDVRYGYTF
TRBJ1-2 TRBV28 - - TGTGCCAGCAGCCGGGTCCCAATGTGGAGGTATGGCTACACCTTC CASSRVPMWRYGYTF
TRBJ2-2 TRBV9 TRBD1 - TGTGCCAGCAGCGGACAGGGGGCGCAGGACACCGGGGAGCTGTTTTTT CASSGQGAQDTGELFF
TRBJ1-5 TRBV21-1 - - TGTGCCAGCAGCGATCTTACAGGGGGCGTAAGGCAGCCCCAGCATTTT CASSDLTGGVRQPQHF
TRBJ2-5 TRBV11-2 - - TGTGCCAGCAGTAGTAAATTTCAAGAGACCCAGTACTTC CASSSKFQETQYF
TRBJ2-3 TRBV29-1 TRBD2 - TGCAGCGTACTAGCGGGGTTGGGCACAGATACGCAGTATTTT CSVLAGLGTDTQYF
TRBJ1-6 TRBV7-9 TRBD1 - TGTGCCAGCAGCTTAGGTACAGGGGTTAATTCACCCCTCCACTTT CASSLGTGVNSPLHF
TRBJ1-1 TRBV7-9 - - TGTGCCAGCAGCTTAGAGTTGTTGCGGGGGGGGAACACTGAAGCTTTCTTT CASSLELLRGGNTEAFF
TRBJ1-1 TRBV5-4 TRBD1 - TGTGCCAGCAGCTTTCGGGACAGCGGAGAAGCTTTCTTT CASSFRDSGEAFF
TRBJ2-1 TRBV30 TRBD1 once TGTGCCTGGAGCTCCGGGACAGGGATCTACAATGAGCAGTTCTTC CAWSSGTGIYNEQFF
TRBJ1-2 TRBV5-5 - - TGTGCCAGCAGCTTGGCGGGAGGGCTTGGCTACACCTTC CASSLAGGLGYTF
TRBJ2-7 TRBV7-9 - few TGTGCCAGCAGCCTCGATTGGACAGAGAATCGCTACGAGCAGTACTTC CASSLDWTENRYEQYF
TRBJ2-5 TRBV5-6 TRBD1 few TGTGCCAGCAGCTTGCAGGGGGCCCAAGAGACCCAGTACTTC CASSLQGAQETQYF
TRBJ1-2 TRBV6-4 - - TGTGCCAGCAGCCAAGCATCGGGGGGGGGAGACCTTCTAGATGGCTACACCTTC CASSQASGGGDLLDGYTF
TRBJ2-1 TRBV13 TRBD1 - TGTGCCAGCAGCTCCCGACAGGGGACGAGCTCCTACAATGAGCAGTTCTTC CASSSRQGTSSYNEQFF
TRBJ2-5 TRBV5-8 TRBD2 - TGTGCCAGCAGCTCGGGGGAGGGCAGGTTCCAAGAGACCCAGTACTTC CASSSGEGRFQETQYF
TRBJ1-2 TRBV5-4 - - TGTGCCAGCAGCTCGCTGAATCAGGGGTCGTGGGGCTACACCTTC CASSSLNQGSWGYTF
TRBJ1-3 TRBV7-2 - - TGTGCCAGCAGCTTATTGGGATGGGGAGGGACTGGAAACACCATATATTTT CASSLLGWGGTGNTIYF
TRBJ1-5 TRBV5-8 - - TGTGCCAGCAGCCACGGACAGCTCAATCAGCCCCAGCATTTT CASSHGQLNQPQHF
TRBJ2-5 TRBV19 TRBD1 - TGTGCCAGTAGTATAGGACAGGGGGCGAATGAAGAGACCCAGTACTTC CASSIGQGANEETQYF
TRBJ2-7 TRBV10-1 - - TGCGCCAGCAGTCCCGGGAGAACCTACGAGCAGTACTTC CASSPGRTYEQYF
TRBJ1-3 TRBV18 - - TGTGCCAGCTCACCATCGGGGGATTCTGGAAACACCATATATTTT CASSPSGDSGNTIYF
TRBJ1-2 TRBV9 - - TGTGCCAGCAGCGTAGATTACTGGGGGGCTAACTATGGCTACACCTTC CASSVDYWGANYGYTF
TRBJ1-1 TRBV6-5 TRBD1 few TGTGCCAGCAGTCCGGACAGGTGGACTGAAGCTTTCTTT CASSPDRWTEAFF
TRBJ1-3 TRBV6-5 TRBD1 - TGTGCCAGCAGTCGAACAGGGGGCCGAAACACCATATATTTT CASSRTGGRNTIYF
TRBJ2-3 TRBV4-3 - - TGCGCCAGCAGCCAAGAAAGGCGGGCAGATACGCAGTATTTT CASSQERRADTQYF
TRBJ2-5 TRBV7-9 - few TGTTCCAGCAGCTTTAGCCAAGAGACCCAGTACTTC CSSSFSQETQYF
TRBJ2-1 TRBV10-3 TRBD2 - TGTGCCATCAGCAATTTAGGACTAGACAGCTCCTACAATGAGCAGTTCTTC CAISNLGLDSSYNEQFF
TRBJ2-7 TRBV5-4 TRBD2 - TGTGCCAGCAGCCCCGGGACTAGCGGGGGGTACGAGCAGTACTTC CASSPGTSGGYEQYF
TRBJ1-1 TRBV5-6 - few TGTGCCAGCGCAACACCGAAGGCAGGCGCTGAAGCTTTCTTT CASATPKAGAEAFF
TRBJ1-5 TRBV7-9 - - TGTTCCAGCAGCTCGGAGAATCAGCCCCAGCATTTT CSSSSENQPQHF
TRBJ2-3 TRBV10-3 - - TGTGCCATCACTTCCGAACGGGATACGCAGTATTTT CAITSERDTQYF
TRBJ2-5 TRBV19 TRBD2 - TGTGCCAGTAGGGGGAGGGAGCAAGAGACCCAGTACTTC CASRGREQETQYF
TRBJ1-1 TRBV2 - - TGTGCCAGCAGTAGGGGCACGAACACTGAAGCTTTCTTT CASSRGTNTEAFF
TRBJ1-2 TRBV19 - - TGTGCCAGTAGTACCCAGTTAATACAGCTCTTCTATGGCTACACCTTC CASSTQLIQLFYGYTF
TRBJ2-3 TRBV5-6 TRBD2 - TGTGCCAGCAGCTTAATGGCTAGCGGGGGGACAGATACGCAGTATTTT CASSLMASGGTDTQYF
TRBJ2-1 TRBV11-2 TRBD2 - TGTGCCAGCAGTCGGGGGACTAGCGGGGGAGGTTCCTACAATGAGCAGTTCTTC CASSRGTSGGGSYNEQFF
TRBJ1-2 TRBV18 TRBD1 - TGTGCCAGCTCGGTTGGACAGGGGCCAAAGGGCTATGGCTACACCTTC CASSVGQGPKGYGYTF
TRBJ2-1 TRBV13 TRBD1 - TGTGCCAGCAGCTACGGGACAGGGAGCAATGAGCAGTTCTTC CASSYGTGSNEQFF
TRBJ1-6 TRBV5-8 - - TGTGCCAGCAGCTTCTCGGGCTCCTATAATTCACCCCTCCACTTT CASSFSGSYNSPLHF
TRBJ1-1 TRBV11-2 - - TGTGCCAGCAGGTCCGGGGGGTCTGAAGCTTTCTTT CASRSGGSEAFF
TRBJ1-3 TRBV13 - - TGTGCCAGCAGCGATAAGAACGGATTAGCAGGAAACACCATATATTTT CASSDKNGLAGNTIYF
TRBJ1-5 TRBV2 TRBD1 - TGTGCCAGCAGTCGTCAGGGGGTTGGTCAGCCCCAGCATTTT CASSRQGVGQPQHF
TRBJ2-5 TRBV5-1 TRBD2 - TGCGCCAGCAGCCCCGCTAGCGGGGGGGCCTGGGAGACCCAGTACTTC CASSPASGGAWETQYF
TRBJ2-7 TRBV5-1 - - TGCGCCAGCCGGTACGGGGAAGCCTACGAGCAGTACTTC CASRYGEAYEQYF